Below, 23 T cell receptor beta chains from the same sample are listed, as sequenced in a study of cytomegalovirus exposure and HLA in healthy donors. It was with 60 Vbeta and 13 Jbeta primers that the PCR ran. Some clones are missing from TCRdb's copy, which holds only in-frame ones; the method was immunoSEQ multiplex PCR. The sample has tens of thousands of clones; the top ten hold roughly 5%. The sequenced sample consisted of PBMCs. These TCRs come from a man aged 30 to 45 in good health and CMV-seropositive.

The V gene is TRBV15, the J gene TRBJ2-5; 9 bases are a match to TRBD2. J gave up 5 bases and V 1 base, and 5 bases lay outside the gene matches. This CDR3 is 15 amino acids long. CDR1 and CDR2 from the germline V gene are LNHNV and YYDKDF (reference sequence). CDR3 sequence: CATSRGGREGETQYF. CDR3 nucleotide sequence: TGTGCCACCAGCAGAGGCGGGAGGGAGGGGGAGACCCAGTACTTC.

The rearrangement uses TRBV5-1 and TRBJ1-2; perhaps TRBD1 as D (5 bases). Trimming stripped 3 bases from V and 6 bases from J, with 12 bases between. Germline CDR1 SGHRS, CDR2 YFSETQ. The CDR3 extends over 13 amino acids. The CDR3 DNA sequence: TGCGCCAGCAGCTACCTGGGGGGGAATGGCTACACCTTC. Protein: CASSYLGGNGYTF. The full variable domain, rest sourced from reference TRBV5-1 and TRBJ1-2, is KAGVTQTPRYLIKTRGQQVTLSCSPISGHRSVSWYQQTPGQGLQFLFEYFSETQRNKGNFPGRFSGRQFSNSRSEMNVSTLELGDSALYLCASSYLGGNGYTFGSGTRLTVV.

The V and J genes are TRBV4-2 and TRBJ2-1; the match to TRBD1 covers 7 bases. V trimming: 2 bases; J trimming: 5 bases; junction bases outside the gene matches: 6. Germline V gene sequence: CDR1 LGHNA, CDR2 YNFKEQ. The CDR3 length is 15 residues. CDR3 amino acids: CASSQSGGDDNEQFF. For the CDR3, the DNA is TGTGCCAGCAGCCAATCAGGGGGAGACGACAATGAGCAGTTCTTC.

The rearrangement links TRBV5-5 to TRBJ2-5; 11 bases match TRBD1. The CDR3 has 15 amino acids. Trimming at V came to 2 bases and at J to 5 bases, leaving 5 bases not matched to a gene. Germline CDR1 SGHKS, CDR2 YYEKEE (reference sequence). The CDR3 DNA follows: TGTGCCAGCAGCTTAGAGGACAGGGGGCATGAGACCCAGTACTTC. It encodes CASSLEDRGHETQYF.

The chain couples TRBV6-1 to TRBJ2-1; D not certain. The CDR3 is 13 amino acids. CDR1 and CDR2 (germline): MNHNS, SASEGT. V dropped 6 bases and J dropped 5 bases, with 11 bases sitting between them. The CDR3: CASSLTPDNEQFF. CDR3 DNA: TGTGCCAGCAGCCTGACACCAGACAATGAGCAGTTCTTC.

The genes are TRBV5-6 and TRBJ1-5; 9 bases are a match to TRBD1. CDR3 length: 14 residues. The V gene's germline CDR1 is SGHDT and CDR2 YYEEEE. Trimming at V came to 4 bases and at J to 7 bases, leaving 6 bases not matched to a gene. The CDR3 sequence is CASSRGQGGQPQHF. The CDR3 nucleotides are TGTGCCAGCAGCCGGGGACAGGGTGGACAGCCCCAGCATTTT.

J is TRBJ2-7 and V is TRBV2, with 13 bases that match TRBD2. J lost 5 bases, V lost 2 bases, and 9 bases had no gene match. CDR3 length: 17 amino acids. Germline CDR1 reads SNHLY; CDR2 reads FYNNEI. The CDR3, as DNA: TGTGCCAGCAGTGAACAAGGACTAGCGGGAGCGTTGAACGAGCAGTACTTC. It is translated as CASSEQGLAGALNEQYF.

This chain joins TRBV27 and TRBJ1-2, with 9 bases matching TRBD1. The CDR3 totals 12 residues. The germline V gene has CDR1 MNHEY and CDR2 SMNVEV (reference sequence). The V and J ends lost 8 bases and 6 bases, in that order; junction bases with no gene match: 4. The CDR3 DNA sequence: TGTGCCAGCCAGGGACAGGGAAATGGCTACACCTTC. Protein product: CASQGQGNGYTF.

The V gene is TRBV28, the J gene TRBJ2-4; the D is unclear. The germline CDR1 and CDR2 sequences are MDHEN and SYDVKM. The V end was cut by 5 bases, the J end by 6 bases, with 2 bases between. The CDR3 runs 10 residues. The CDR3 DNA sequence: TGTGCCAGCAGTCGAAACATTCAGTACTTC. Its translation is CASSRNIQYF.

The rearrangement links TRBV6-1 to TRBJ1-1, with D possibly being TRBD1 (5 bases). Trimming shortened V by 3 bases and J by 12 bases, and 5 bases separated the two germline ends. Germline values: CDR1 MNHNS, CDR2 SASEGT. The CDR3 consists of 9 residues. The CDR3 bases are TGTGCCAGCAGTGAGGGGCCTTTCTTT. It yields the protein CASSEGPFF.

The CDR3 DNA reads as TGTGCCAGCAGTGAGCCCCCAGGGCTCGAGCAGTACTTC. It encodes CASSEPPGLEQYF. The chain uses TRBV6-1 and TRBJ2-7; D is possibly TRBD1 (5 bases). V shed 3 bases and J shed 6 bases, with 12 bases lying between them. Germline V gene lookup returns CDR1 MNHNS and CDR2 SASEGT. The CDR3 is 13 amino acids.

The chain employs TRBV7-2 and TRBJ2-7; 8 bases align to TRBD1. J was trimmed by 4 bases and V by 2 bases; bases with no gene match: 1. The germline CDR1 and CDR2 sequences are SGHTA and FQGNSA. This CDR3 contains 13 residues. CDR3 sequence (DNA): TGTGCCAGCAGCTTAACAGGGGGGTACGAGCAGTACTTC. It yields the protein CASSLTGGYEQYF.

The gene calls are TRBV28 and TRBJ1-5; 9 nucleotides match TRBD1. CDR3 length: 18 amino acids. V trimming: 8 bases; J trimming: 1 base; junction bases outside the gene matches: 15. CDR1 MDHEN and CDR2 SYDVKM come from the germline V gene. The CDR3 DNA reads TGTGCCAGCTTTTCCGGGACAGGGACTCCTCTGAGCAATCAGCCCCAGCATTTT. Amino acid sequence: CASFSGTGTPLSNQPQHF.

This rearrangement joins TRBV7-9 to TRBJ2-7, with D possibly matching TRBD2 (6 bases). Germline-derived CDR1 and CDR2 are SEHNR and FQNEAQ (reference sequence). The CDR3 covers 12 residues. V lost 7 bases and J lost 5, with 12 bases in between. The CDR3: CASTIPGDEQYF. In nucleotides, the CDR3 is TGTGCCAGCACCATCCCGGGGGACGAGCAGTACTTC.

In DNA, the CDR3 is TGTGCCAGCTCCCCTACAGGGACCGCTGAAGCTTTCTTT. It translates to CASSPTGTAEAFF. The chain recombines TRBV18 with TRBJ1-1, with a weak D call TRBD1 (6 bases). Trimming pared 6 bases from V and 6 bases from J, leaving 14 bases between. Germline CDR1 and CDR2: KGHSH and LQKENI. The CDR3 length is 13 residues.

The chain carries TRBV2 and TRBJ2-3, with 7 bases matching TRBD1. There are 14 residues in the CDR3. The germline gives CDR1 SNHLY, CDR2 FYNNEI. After removal of 6 bases from V and 5 bases from J, the junction contained 8 bases not matched to a gene. DNA for the CDR3: TGTGCCAGCAGCCTACAGGGGTCGGGAGATACGCAGTATTTT. Its translation is CASSLQGSGDTQYF. Full variable domain (rest looked up from reference TRBV2 and TRBJ2-3): EPEVTQTPSHQVTQMGQEVILRCVPISNHLYFYWYRQILGQKVEFLVSFYNNEISEKSEIFDDQFSVERPDGSNFTLKIRSTKLEDSAMYFCASSLQGSGDTQYFGPGTRLTVL.

The V gene is TRBV11-3, the J gene TRBJ2-7, with 9 bases that match TRBD2. The germline CDR1 and CDR2 sequences are SGHNT and YENEEA. The CDR3 has 16 amino acids. The V gene end was trimmed by 4 bases and the J gene end by 5 bases; junction bases not matched to a gene: 12. CDR3 region: CASSSEGSGRNDEQYF. The CDR3 DNA follows: TGTGCCAGCAGCTCCGAGGGTAGCGGGAGAAATGACGAGCAGTACTTC.

The V call is TRBV4-2, the J call TRBJ2-1, with D maybe TRBD1 (6 bases). Germline V gene data show CDR1 as LGHNA and CDR2 as YNFKEQ. The CDR3 loop spans 16 amino acids. Trimming took off 0 bases at V and 5 bases at J, with 14 bases between the two ends. The CDR3 DNA sequence: TGTGCCAGCAGCCAAGATTGGGGGCAGTTCGACAATGAGCAGTTCTTC. Translated, it gives CASSQDWGQFDNEQFF.

The V and J genes are TRBV6-1 and TRBJ2-1; TRBD2 aligns across 11 bases. Unmatched junction bases numbered 6, after V lost 1 base and J lost 7 bases. This CDR3 contains 16 residues. Germline CDR1 reads MNHNS; CDR2 reads SASEGT. CDR3: CASSEGSSGRTNEQFF. CDR3 in DNA: TGTGCCAGCAGTGAAGGTTCTAGCGGGAGGACGAATGAGCAGTTCTTC.

Comment on this clone: Other DNA sequences from this sample encode an identical CDR3 as well. The CDR3 sequence: CASSLGGSAYEQYF. Written as DNA, the CDR3 is TGTGCCAGCAGCTTAGGTGGCAGTGCCTACGAGCAGTACTTC. This chain joins TRBV7-2 and TRBJ2-7; D gene uncertain. Germline CDR1 and CDR2: SGHTA and FQGNSA. Trimming stripped 1 base from V and 2 bases from J, with 9 bases between. The length of the CDR3 is 14 residues. The full variable domain, completed using reference TRBV7-2 and TRBJ2-7, is GAGVSQSPSNKVTEKGKDVELRCDPISGHTALYWYRQSLGQGLEFLIYFQGNSAPDKSGLPSDRFSAERTGGSVSTLTIQRTQQEDSAVYLCASSLGGSAYEQYFGPGTRLTVT.

The V gene is TRBV5-1, the J gene TRBJ2-1; 13 bases fit TRBD2. Per germline, CDR1 SGHRS and CDR2 YFSETQ. The CDR3 is 14 residues long. J was trimmed by 11 bases and V by 0 bases; bases with no gene match: 2. The CDR3 bases are TGCGCCAGCAGCTTGGGACTAGCGGGAGGCCAGCAGTTCTTC. Translation gives CASSLGLAGGQQFF. Complete variable domain (other parts from reference TRBV5-1 and TRBJ2-1): KAGVTQTPRYLIKTRGQQVTLSCSPISGHRSVSWYQQTPGQGLQFLFEYFSETQRNKGNFPGRFSGRQFSNSRSEMNVSTLELGDSALYLCASSLGLAGGQQFFGPGTRLTVL.

The V gene is TRBV5-1, the J gene TRBJ2-3; the D gene is possibly TRBD2 (6 bases). Per germline, CDR1 SGHRS and CDR2 YFSETQ. Trimming pared 4 bases from V and 1 base from J, leaving 13 bases between. The CDR3 contains 15 residues. Written as DNA, the CDR3 is TGCGCCAGCAGCAGCCGGGACTCCCGCACAGATACGCAGTATTTT. It specifies CASSSRDSRTDTQYF. The full variable domain, in which reference TRBV5-1 and TRBJ2-3 provide the parts outside the CDR3, is KAGVTQTPRYLIKTRGQQVTLSCSPISGHRSVSWYQQTPGQGLQFLFEYFSETQRNKGNFPGRFSGRQFSNSRSEMNVSTLELGDSALYLCASSSRDSRTDTQYFGPGTRLTVL.

The rearrangement links TRBV7-3 to TRBJ2-3, with D perhaps TRBD1 (6 bases). CDR1 is SGHTA, CDR2 FQGTGA, per germline. The V and J ends lost 8 bases and 1 base respectively, with 22 bases between them. The CDR3 has 17 amino acids. The chain's CDR3 is CASSIMGTQTGTDTQYF. CDR3 coding DNA: TGTGCCAGCTCGATAATGGGGACACAAACGGGCACAGATACGCAGTATTTT.